The present T cell receptor (beta chain) was sequenced within a study of PD-1 blockade in classical Hodgkin lymphoma. Overall study: Treatment was intravenous nivolumab, 3 mg/kg every 2 weeks, until progression.

Whole-study results and caveats: Similar baseline diversity was found in complete responders and newly diagnosed patients.

There are a few counts of this clone. No antigen is known for it. This table comes from immunoSEQ multiplex PCR, and its TCRdb copy is limited to in-frame clones, with some not included. This table has 20,000 or so clones, 76% appearing once. Trimming took 3 bases from V and 8 from J, leaving 11 bases between them. In germline, CDR1 is LGHNA, CDR2 YSLEER. This CDR3 is built from 13 residues. Indicated time point: cycle 4 day 1 (C4D1), after about 6 weeks of nivolumab. Relapse after autologous stem cell transplantation occurred in every patient, and brentuximab vedotin exposure varied. The best responses consisted of complete response, partial response or progressive disease.

The TCR comes from a human donor with classical Hodgkin lymphoma. The source material was peripheral blood mononuclear cells (PBMCs), sampled before the fourth cycle of nivolumab. The chain joins TRBV4-3 to TRBJ2-1; D ambiguous. CDR3 residues: CASSHRVRDEQFF. CDR3 coding DNA: TGCGCCAGCAGCCATAGGGTTCGAGATGAGCAGTTCTTC.